This is a list of T cell receptor beta chains from one sample in a study of T cell repertoires in cytomegalovirus infection. Antigens of these TCRs are unknown. TCRdb recomputed calls from the reads with MiXCR, one row per CDR3 protein. The sample holds approximately 390,000 distinct CDR3 sequences; roughly 34% are singletons and the top ten take roughly 14%. The sample was cultured PBMCs, taken from culture after CMV antigen stimulation. Receptors originate from a human donor in good health (CMV status not recorded). Some clones in this sample may be carry-over from other donors' samples. CDR3s include the opening cysteine and the closing phenylalanine or tryptophan. A D gene is named only where the DNA matches it firmly. Clone size is given for some rows only: seen once, a few or many times, or a class if the clone is expanded.

TRBD2 - TRBJ2-7 TRBV28 TGTGCCAGCAGTTCACTAGCGGGAGGGCCCTACGAGCAGTACTTC CASSSLAGGPYEQYF
- few TRBJ2-7 TRBV7-2 TGTGCCAGCAGCTTAGAACAGAGCTCCTACGAGCAGTACTTC CASSLEQSSYEQYF
TRBD1 - TRBJ1-1 TRBV3-1 TGTGCCAGCAGCTTCCTCCCAGGGGGCGAAGCTTTCTTT CASSFLPGGEAFF
TRBD1 - TRBJ1-2 TRBV30 TGTGCCTGGAGTGTCCTCCGGGACAGGGGGCGAAACGGCTATGGCTACACCTTC CAWSVLRDRGRNGYGYTF
- - TRBJ1-1 TRBV28 TGTGCCAGCATCAATTCGGCCCCCAACACTGAAGCTTTCTTT CASINSAPNTEAFF
TRBD2 few TRBJ2-2 TRBV28 TGTGCCAGCACCCCGGGACTACAGAACACCGGGGAGCTGTTTTTT CASTPGLQNTGELFF
TRBD1 few TRBJ1-5 TRBV11-2 TGTGCCAGCAGCGGACAGGGGGTTCGAGGGCATCAGCCCCAGCATTTT CASSGQGVRGHQPQHF
- many TRBJ2-7 TRBV7-2 TGTGCCAGCAGCTACCATCATCTAGCGCTGGGGTCCTACGAGCAGTACTTC CASSYHHLALGSYEQYF
TRBD2 - TRBJ2-3 TRBV9 TGTGCCAGCCGAAGAGATCAAGGGACTACCCCTGGCACAGATACGCAGTATTTT CASRRDQGTTPGTDTQYF
TRBD1 - TRBJ1-5 TRBV12-3/TRBV12-4 TGTGCCAACAGTCGACCGGGACAGGGCGAAGAGCCCCAGCATTTT CANSRPGQGEEPQHF
- - TRBJ1-2 TRBV30 TGTGCCTGGATAAGGGGGGTAGGCTACACCTTC CAWIRGVGYTF
- - TRBJ1-2 TRBV19 TGTGCCAGTGAGGGACCGACAGACGAAAATACCTATGGCTACACCTTC CASEGPTDENTYGYTF
- many TRBJ1-3 TRBV7-2 TGTGCCAGCAGCTTAGTTCCGGCGTCATCCTCTGGAAACACCATATATTTT CASSLVPASSSGNTIYF
- - TRBJ1-6 TRBV11-2 TGTGCCAGCAGCTTTAGTGTATGGAATAATTCACCCCTCCACTTT CASSFSVWNNSPLHF
TRBD1 few TRBJ2-1 TRBV4-1 TGCGCCAGCAGCCGAGGACAGGGGGCGGGTAATGAGCAGTTCTTC CASSRGQGAGNEQFF
TRBD1 - TRBJ2-2 TRBV4-2 TGTGCCAGCAGCCGACAACCGGGACAGAGCTCGAACACCGGGGAGCTGTTTTTT CASSRQPGQSSNTGELFF
- - TRBJ2-3 TRBV5-5 TGTGCCAGCAGCTTGGCCCGGGACATAAGTCCGCAGTATTTT CASSLARDISPQYF
TRBD2 - TRBJ2-1 TRBV5-6 TGTGCCAGCAGCTTGGGGGCACTAGCGGAGATTAGCTACAATGAGCAGTTCTTC CASSLGALAEISYNEQFF
- - TRBJ1-4 TRBV12-3/TRBV12-4 TGTGCCAGCAGTTTTCAGGGCTGGGGTGAAAAACTGTTTTTT CASSFQGWGEKLFF
TRBD2 few TRBJ2-3 TRBV12-3/TRBV12-4 TGTGCCAGCAGTTTTGGGAGGGGCACAGATACGCAGTATTTT CASSFGRGTDTQYF
- - TRBJ2-2 TRBV6-5 TGTGCCAGCACTTGGACAGCAATTACCGGGGAGCTGTTTTTT CASTWTAITGELFF
TRBD2 - TRBJ2-3 TRBV12-3/TRBV12-4 TGTGCCAGCAGCCTTAAATTCCTAGCGGGAAGCACAGATACGCAGTATTTT CASSLKFLAGSTDTQYF
- - TRBJ2-3 TRBV7-2 TGTGCCAGCAGCTCCGCCGACCGTTTTAGCACAGATACGCAGTATTTT CASSSADRFSTDTQYF
TRBD1 - TRBJ1-2 TRBV6-1 TGTGCCAGCAGCAGGGACAGGGGATTACTCGACTATGGCTACACCTTC CASSRDRGLLDYGYTF
- - TRBJ2-2 TRBV12-3/TRBV12-4 TGTGCCAGCAGTATTCGGACCCATCGGGGGGAGCTGTTTTTT CASSIRTHRGELFF
- - TRBJ1-5 TRBV19 TGTGCCAGTACTGCTGCCAATCAGCCCCAGCATTTT CASTAANQPQHF